This is a list of T cell receptor beta chains from one sample in a study of regulatory T cells in long-lasting Graves disease. TCRdb processed the multiplex PCR reads anew with MiXCR; each CDR3 protein has one entry. The data contain 400,000 to 500,000 distinct CDR3 sequences, about a sixth of them seen just once; the ten biggest clones take up 20% to 25%. This sample was also put to use in a study of T cells in Graves' hyperthyroidism and ophthalmopathy.

Sample: peripheral blood mononuclear cells (PBMCs), taken at new diagnosis, from a patient treated with antithyroid drugs. The source of these receptors is a woman younger than 35 with Graves disease. CDR3s include the opening cysteine and the closing phenylalanine or tryptophan. Each record gives: D gene, clone size, J gene, V gene, CDR3 DNA, CDR3 protein. D genes are given only for firm matches. The size entry is marked missing in some rows and otherwise reads once, few, many or a size class.

-,-,TRBJ2-7,TRBV11-2,TGCGCCAGCAGCCCCGGGGCGGGTGGAAGCTCCTACGAGCAGTACTTC,CASSPGAGGSSYEQYF
TRBD2,many,TRBJ2-3,TRBV28,TGTGCCAGCATTACTAGCGGGAGAATAGATACGCAGTATTTT,CASITSGRIDTQYF
TRBD2,many,TRBJ2-5,TRBV20-1,TGCAGTGCTACCCCGGGACTAGCGGGAGTGGTGCGGGGGGAGACCCAGTACTTC,CSATPGLAGVVRGETQYF
-,-,TRBJ2-2,TRBV29-1,TGCAGCGTAGTTATCGGGGCCGGGGAGCTGTTTTTT,CSVVIGAGELFF
-,-,TRBJ1-5,TRBV30,TGTGCCTGGAGTGCGGGATTTCAGCCCCAGCATTTT,CAWSAGFQPQHF
-,-,TRBJ1-2,TRBV6-1,TGTGCCAGCAGTCCCGGGTACCTCTATGGCTACACCTTC,CASSPGYLYGYTF
TRBD2,few,TRBJ2-2,TRBV6-2/TRBV6-3,TGTGCCAGCAGACACCCTCTAGCGGGAGAGACCGGGGAGCTGTTTTTT,CASRHPLAGETGELFF
TRBD2,few,TRBJ2-5,TRBV7-6,TGTGCCAGCAGCTTAAACCCCGGGACTAGCGGGAGTTTGGAGACCCAGTACTTC,CASSLNPGTSGSLETQYF
-,many,TRBJ2-7,TRBV7-9,TGTGCCAGCAGCGCGACGGGGGGCCGACACTACGAGCAGTACTTC,CASSATGGRHYEQYF
TRBD2,few,TRBJ2-1,TRBV28,TGTGCCAGCAGCTTGCGACTAGCGGGATTCGATGAGCAGTTCTTC,CASSLRLAGFDEQFF
-,few,TRBJ2-3,TRBV11-2,TGCGCCAGCAGCCAGTCACTTCCCGAGGATACGCAGTATTTT,CASSQSLPEDTQYF
-,many,TRBJ1-5,TRBV19,TGTGCCAGTACCGTGACACGGGATCAGCCCCAGCATTTT,CASTVTRDQPQHF
TRBD1,many,TRBJ2-1,TRBV5-8,TGTGCCAGCAGCTTGGGGGGGACAGACACCTACAATGAGCAGTTCTTC,CASSLGGTDTYNEQFF
-,few,TRBJ2-1,TRBV18,TGTGCCAGCTCACTACTAGAGCGCAATGAGCAGTTCTTC,CASSLLERNEQFF
-,many,TRBJ1-1,TRBV12-3/TRBV12-4,TGTGCCAGCAGTCGCACCCGCGGAGCTTTCTTT,CASSRTRGAFF
TRBD2,few,TRBJ2-3,TRBV6-2/TRBV6-3,TGTGCCAGCAGTTACCCGACTAGCGGGGCGTCTAGCACAGATACGCAGTATTTT,CASSYPTSGASSTDTQYF
TRBD2,-,TRBJ2-2,TRBV7-2,TGTGCCAGCAGCTCTACGGGACTAGCGGCCAACACCGGGGAGCTGTTTTTT,CASSSTGLAANTGELFF
-,many,TRBJ1-1,TRBV5-5,TGTGCCAGCAGCCCGAGCCCGGGGGCGAACACTGAAGCTTTCTTT,CASSPSPGANTEAFF
TRBD2,-,TRBJ2-2,TRBV3-1,TGTGCCAGCAGCCATACTAGCGGGAGGGCCGTTGGAACCGGGGAGCTGTTTTTT,CASSHTSGRAVGTGELFF
-,many,TRBJ2-1,TRBV27,TGTGCCAGCAGCCCCACCACCTATAAACGCTTACTGAACAATGAGCAGTTCTTC,CASSPTTYKRLLNNEQFF
-,once,TRBJ2-3,TRBV6-1,TGTGCCAGCAGAGACGTCAAGCGGGTCGCAGATACGCAGTATTTT,CASRDVKRVADTQYF
-,many,TRBJ2-7,TRBV7-2,TGTGCCAGCAGCCTTCCGGACGCCCCCTACGAGCAGTACTTC,CASSLPDAPYEQYF
TRBD2,many,TRBJ2-7,TRBV18,TGTGCCAGCTCACCAATGGGACTGGGGGGGGAGCAGTACTTC,CASSPMGLGGEQYF
-,many,TRBJ2-1,TRBV12-3/TRBV12-4,TGTGCCAGCAGTTTAGAGCTCGCCTACAATGAGCAGTTCTTC,CASSLELAYNEQFF
-,-,TRBJ2-1,TRBV13,TGTGCCAGCAGCGCGGGACTGATCTCTTGGAATGAGCAGTTCTTC,CASSAGLISWNEQFF
-,-,TRBJ2-2,TRBV30,TGTGCCTGGAGTGCCTGGACTTCGCCGGGGGAGCTGTTTTTT,CAWSAWTSPGELFF
TRBD2,many,TRBJ2-1,TRBV6-2/TRBV6-3,TGTGCCAGCAGTTACTCGGGACTAGCGGGATATAATGAGCAGTTCTTC,CASSYSGLAGYNEQFF
-,-,TRBJ2-1,TRBV25-1,TGTGCCAGCAGTGAAAGACAGGAAAAGCGATACAATGAGCAGTTCTTC,CASSERQEKRYNEQFF
TRBD1,many,TRBJ2-5,TRBV5-1,TGTGCCAGCAGCCCCGTCGGACAGGCCGAAGAGACCCAGTACTTC,CASSPVGQAEETQYF
-,few,TRBJ2-5,TRBV5-1,TGCGCCAGCAGCTTGACAGTTGGTCGGGGAGAGACCCAGTACTTC,CASSLTVGRGETQYF
-,many,TRBJ2-1,TRBV7-2,TGTGCCAGCAGCTCACAGCGGGCCGGGAGAAAGCAGTTCTTC,CASSSQRAGRKQFF
-,few,TRBJ2-1,TRBV15,TGTGCCACCAGCTCACGTCCGACAGCCAGCTCCTACAATGAGCAGTTCTTC,CATSSRPTASSYNEQFF
TRBD1,many,TRBJ2-3,TRBV5-1,TGCGCCAGCAGCATATACACAGGGGTCACAGATACGCAGTATTTT,CASSIYTGVTDTQYF
TRBD1,many,TRBJ1-2,TRBV3-1,TGTGCCAGCAGCCCCGACAGGGGGCGCGGGAGTCGCTACACCTTC,CASSPDRGRGSRYTF
-,many,TRBJ2-1,TRBV11-2,TGTGCCAGCAGCCGGGACCGGGGAAGCTCCTACAATGAGCAGTTCTTC,CASSRDRGSSYNEQFF
TRBD2,-,TRBJ2-3,TRBV2,TGTGCCAGCAATCGCCGGGACCCCGGGAGGGATACGCAGTATTTT,CASNRRDPGRDTQYF
-,-,TRBJ2-1,TRBV12-3/TRBV12-4,TGTGCCAGCACCGTAGGGGGAGGTGAGCAGTTCTTC,CASTVGGGEQFF
-,few,TRBJ1-4,TRBV7-9,TGTGCCAGCAGCTTAGCAAGCGGGCGCTCAACTAATGAAAAACTGTTTTTT,CASSLASGRSTNEKLFF
TRBD1,few,TRBJ2-7,TRBV7-9,TGTGCCAGCAGCCGAAAATCAGGGGGCGAAGACGAGCAGTACTTC,CASSRKSGGEDEQYF
-,few,TRBJ1-6,TRBV28,TGTGCCAGCAGCACAGTGGATAATTTACCCCTCCACTTT,CASSTVDNLPLHF
TRBD1,many,TRBJ1-2,TRBV4-2,TGTGCCAGCAGGGGGCAGGGGGACTATGGCTACACCTTC,CASRGQGDYGYTF
-,-,TRBJ1-1,TRBV18,TGTGCCAGCTCACCACGTGAAACTGAAGCTTTCTTT,CASSPRETEAFF
TRBD1,few,TRBJ1-2,TRBV7-8,TGTGCCAGCAGCCCGAGGACAGGGGGAGGCTACACCTTC,CASSPRTGGGYTF
-,many,TRBJ1-5,TRBV18,TGTGCCAGCTCACCCTTGTCAGTGGGTCAGCCCCAGCATTTT,CASSPLSVGQPQHF
-,many,TRBJ1-6,TRBV6-1,TGTGCCAGCAGTGAAGAATGGCAGATCGGTTCACCCCTCCACTTT,CASSEEWQIGSPLHF
-,many,TRBJ1-5,TRBV6-1,TGTGCCAGCAGTGCGGAGTATAGCAATCAGCCCCAGCATTTT,CASSAEYSNQPQHF
-,many,TRBJ1-2,TRBV3-1,TGTGCCAGCAGCCAAGTCACAGGAGGCTATGGCTACACCTTC,CASSQVTGGYGYTF
-,many,TRBJ2-7,TRBV5-1,TGCGCCAGCAGCTTGACCTTCACAGGTTACGAGCAGTACTTC,CASSLTFTGYEQYF
TRBD2,-,TRBJ2-5,TRBV4-2,TGTGCCAGCAGCCAAGATGGGGGGGACTATGGGCAAGAGACCCAGTACTTC,CASSQDGGDYGQETQYF
-,many,TRBJ2-7,TRBV28,TGTGCCAGCAGTTTCTCACTCGAGCAGTACTTC,CASSFSLEQYF
-,many,TRBJ2-3,TRBV5-1,TGCGCCAGCAGCTGGAACACAGATACGCAGTATTTT,CASSWNTDTQYF
TRBD2,many,TRBJ2-5,TRBV20-1,TGCAGTGCTCGCCCGGGACTAGCGGGAGGCGGATGGAGGGAGACCCAGTACTTC,CSARPGLAGGGWRETQYF
-,many,TRBJ2-1,TRBV11-2,TGTGCCAGCAGCTTGTTTAGGAGCGGTACAAACAATGAGCAGTTCTTC,CASSLFRSGTNNEQFF